This T cell receptor beta chain was sequenced during a study of T cells in Graves' hyperthyroidism and ophthalmopathy. Study observations and caveats: Separation of ophthalmopathy from stable hyperthyroidism was achieved by a 13 V-J model.

RNA transcripts served as the template for amplifying TCR beta CDR3 regions. RT-PCR in the first round (using the HTBI primer set) targeted the TCR CDR3. TCRdb independently ran MiXCR on the multiplex PCR reads; one entry per CDR3 protein. This table has 300,000 to 500,000 distinct CDR3 sequences, about 14% appearing once. The CDR3 is made up of 16 amino acids. Trimming removed 7 bases from V and 1 base from J; junction bases left unmatched: 8. The germline gives CDR1 MNHNS, CDR2 SASEGT. In this sample, this clonotype turned up many times. As yet, its antigen is unknown. The study left out patients who had uncontrolled infection, other autoimmune disease, pregnancy or lactation.

J is TRBJ1-4 and V is TRBV6-1; 8 nucleotides agree with TRBD1. The receptor comes from a man aged 50-60 years with Graves' ophthalmopathy. The sequenced sample was blood. The CDR3 sequence: CASNIGQGGTNEKLFF. Here the CDR3 DNA reads TGTGCCAGCAACATTGGACAGGGAGGAACTAATGAAAAACTGTTTTTT.